Listed here are 20 T cell receptor beta chains from one sample, sequenced in a study of follicular helper T cells after annual influenza vaccination. Method: immunoSEQ multiplex PCR; TCRdb's copy keeps in-frame clones and lacks some. This sample yields about 11,000 clones, of which 65% to 80% are seen a single time; around 0.87% belongs to the top ten. Material: CXCR5- memory CD4+ T cells sorted from blood, obtained 6 weeks after influenza vaccination. All receptors derive from an adult who received the influenza vaccine.

This sequence joins TRBV4-1 and TRBJ2-3; the D is unclear. From germline, CDR1 is MGHRA and CDR2 YSYEKL. V lost 2 bases to trimming and J lost 9 bases, with 9 bases between them. The CDR3 spans 12 residues. The CDR3 loop is CASSQPMGTQYF. The CDR3 DNA reads TGCGCCAGCAGCCAACCCATGGGGACGCAGTATTTT.

The chain combines TRBV9 with TRBJ2-1; TRBD1 or TRBD2 may be the D gene (5 bases each). Looked up from germline, CDR1 is SGDLS and CDR2 is YYNGEE. The CDR3 has 15 residues. The V end lost 4 bases, the J end lost 9 bases, and 20 bases lay between the germline ends. The CDR3 spells CASSRERDLWVEQFF. The CDR3 region has the DNA TGTGCCAGCAGCAGAGAACGGGACCTTTGGGTTGAGCAGTTCTTC.

This chain connects TRBV4-2 to TRBJ2-2, with a tentative D call TRBD2 (6 bases). V gave up 3 bases and J gave up 1 base, with 15 bases separating them. The CDR3 length is 17 residues. CDR1 and CDR2 (germline): LGHNA, YNFKEQ. CDR3 DNA sequence: TGTGCCAGCAGCCACCCTCAGGGCGGGAAGAACACCGGGGAGCTGTTTTTT. This codes for CASSHPQGGKNTGELFF.

The chain has TRBV7-2 and TRBJ2-7, with D hard to call. The CDR3 is 12 amino acids. The germline gives CDR1 SGHTA, CDR2 FQGNSA. Between the trimmed V and J ends, which lost 2 bases and 2 bases, there was a span of 4 bases. The CDR3 loop reads CASSLRPYEQYF. As DNA, the CDR3 is TGTGCCAGCAGCTTAAGGCCCTACGAGCAGTACTTC.

V and J are TRBV18 and TRBJ2-1; D gene ambiguous. Trimming pared 7 bases from V and 8 bases from J, leaving 12 bases between. The CDR3 runs 12 residues. The germline gives CDR1 KGHSH, CDR2 LQKENI. DNA for the CDR3: TGTGCCAGCTGCCCCCTGCCTCATGAGCAGTTCTTC. Translating gives CASCPLPHEQFF.

V gene TRBV7-2 combines with J gene TRBJ2-7; 12 bases map to TRBD1. The CDR3 runs to 16 residues. Germline V gene sequence: CDR1 SGHTA, CDR2 FQGNSA. Losses at the gene ends were 2 bases for V and 9 bases for J; bases not matched to a gene: 11. The CDR3 reads CASSLRSRDRGLVQYF. The CDR3 DNA reads as TGTGCCAGCAGCTTACGAAGCCGGGACAGGGGGCTTGTGCAGTACTTC. Full variable domain (outside the CDR3, taken from reference TRBV7-2 and TRBJ2-7): GAGVSQSPSNKVTEKGKDVELRCDPISGHTALYWYRQSLGQGLEFLIYFQGNSAPDKSGLPSDRFSAERTGGSVSTLTIQRTQQEDSAVYLCASSLRSRDRGLVQYFGPGTRLTVT.

The chain recombines TRBV5-1 with TRBJ1-1; 10 bases align to TRBD1. V trimming: 0 bases; J trimming: 6 bases; junction bases outside the gene matches: 2. In germline, CDR1 is SGHRS, CDR2 YFSETQ. The CDR3 consists of 14 residues. CDR3 amino acids: CASSLETGGPEAFF. The DNA of the CDR3 is TGCGCCAGCAGCTTGGAGACAGGGGGCCCTGAAGCTTTCTTT.

The chain recombines TRBV29-1 with TRBJ2-7, with no clear D. Between the trimmed V and J ends, which lost 6 bases and 3 bases, there was a span of 9 bases. Germline CDR1 reads SQVTM; CDR2 reads ANQGSEA. The CDR3 is made up of 11 amino acids. The CDR3 coding sequence is TGCAGCGTAGGTCAGAACTACGAGCAGTACTTC. Translating gives CSVGQNYEQYF.

This clone was seen more than once but under ten times. The chain has TRBV2 and TRBJ1-5; D is ambiguous. Trimming took 3 bases from V and 3 from J, leaving 9 bases between them. Looked up from germline, CDR1 is SNHLY and CDR2 is FYNNEI. The CDR3 length is 14 residues. As DNA, the CDR3 is TGTGCCAGCAGTGATAAGGTATACAATCAGCCCCAGCATTTT. Protein product: CASSDKVYNQPQHF.

Of note for this clone: At one boundary the junction diverges from the germline segment, which might be a read error. The V gene is TRBV9, the J gene TRBJ2-7; D could derive from TRBD1 or TRBD2 (5 bases each). The CDR3 sequence is 15 residues long. Germline CDR1 reads SGDLS; CDR2 reads YYNGEE. The CDR3 DNA is TGTGCCAGCAGCCTCCACGGGGACCTCTCCTACGAGCAGCACTTC. Translated: CASSLHGDLSYEQHF.

This clone has a single count. This chain connects TRBV5-1 to TRBJ2-3, with TRBD1 matching 7 bases. After removal of 4 bases from V and 1 base from J, the junction contained 6 bases not matched to a gene. Germline CDR1 SGHRS, CDR2 YFSETQ. This CDR3 has 15 residues. CDR3 loop: CASSLLGTGTDTQYF. The CDR3, as DNA: TGCGCCAGCAGCCTGCTTGGGACAGGCACAGATACGCAGTATTTT.

The chain couples TRBV5-1 to TRBJ1-1; 8 bases match TRBD1. This CDR3 has 15 residues. J gave up 4 bases and V 3 bases, and 8 bases lay outside the gene matches. Germline CDR1 and CDR2: SGHRS and YFSETQ. The CDR3 sequence is CASSYQTGVGTEAFF. The CDR3 DNA follows: TGCGCCAGCAGCTACCAGACAGGGGTCGGCACTGAAGCTTTCTTT.

This clone was detected a few times. V usage is TRBV2 and J usage is TRBJ1-5, with 7 bases matching TRBD1. CDR1 is SNHLY and CDR2 is FYNNEI in the germline V gene. The CDR3 covers 15 residues. V was pared by 5 bases and J by 2 bases, with 6 bases of the junction left unmatched. CDR3 sequence (DNA): TGTGCCAGCAGTCGACAGGGAACGGGCAATCAGCCCCAGCATTTT. It yields the protein CASSRQGTGNQPQHF.

CDR3 sequence: CASSRTSFYGYTF. The CDR3 coding sequence is TGTGCCAGCAGTCGGACATCCTTCTATGGCTACACCTTC. This sequence joins TRBV27 and TRBJ1-2; tentative D call: TRBD1 (5 bases). Trimming pared 5 bases from V and 4 bases from J, leaving 11 bases between. Germline values: CDR1 MNHEY, CDR2 SMNVEV (reference sequence). This CDR3 comprises 13 residues.

A single count supports this clone. The chain has TRBV19 and TRBJ2-7, with 9 nucleotides matching TRBD1. Germline assignment: CDR1 LNHDA and CDR2 SQIVND (reference sequence). The CDR3 runs to 14 residues. The junction had 3 bases not matched to a gene; V was cut back by 4 bases and J by 2 bases. As DNA, the CDR3 is TGTGCCAGTAGTACACACAGGGGGCCCTACGAGCAGTACTTC. This translates into CASSTHRGPYEQYF.

The CDR3 sequence is CASRQSRDLNEQFF. The CDR3 DNA sequence: TGTGCCAGCAGACAATCCCGGGACCTCAATGAGCAGTTCTTC. The chain employs TRBV11-2 and TRBJ2-1, with D possibly being TRBD1 or TRBD2 (5 bases each). CDR3 length: 14 residues. CDR1 and CDR2 from the germline V gene are SGHAT and FQNNGV. Trimming pared 6 bases from V and 6 bases from J, leaving 15 bases between.

The CDR3 here is CATSRDPYRRASPLHF. The CDR3 DNA reads TGTGCCACCAGCAGAGATCCATATAGGAGGGCTTCACCCCTCCACTTT. The chain recombines TRBV15 with TRBJ1-6; D call uncertain. CDR3 length: 16 amino acids. Trimming cost V 0 bases and J 9 bases, with 15 bases left between them. The V gene's germline CDR1 is LNHNV and CDR2 YYDKDF (reference sequence). The full variable domain, its missing parts supplied by reference TRBV15 and TRBJ1-6, is DAMVIQNPRYQVTQFGKPVTLSCSQTLNHNVMYWYQQKSSQAPKLLFHYYDKDFNNEADTPDNFQSRRPNTSFCFLDIRSPGLGDTAMYLCATSRDPYRRASPLHFGNGTRLTVT.

This chain joins TRBV7-9 and TRBJ2-6; the D is unclear. Looked up from germline, CDR1 is SEHNR and CDR2 is FQNEAQ (reference sequence). The CDR3 runs 16 residues. V was cut by 6 bases and J by 0 bases, with 12 bases left in between. This CDR3 reads CASRPPVVSGANVLTF. As DNA, the CDR3 is TGTGCCAGCAGGCCCCCAGTTGTCTCTGGGGCCAACGTCCTGACTTTC.

This sequence joins TRBV21-1 and TRBJ1-2; TRBD1, the table's D call, was not compared with the DNA. TRBV21-1 is recorded as a pseudogene. This CDR3 has 21 amino acids. The DNA of the CDR3 is TGTGCCAGCAGCAGAATCGGGACAGGGTATAGAGTGGGTAGTTTGGACTATGGCTACACCTTC. This gives the protein CASSRIGTGYRVGSLDYGYTF.

The V gene is TRBV5-1, the J gene TRBJ1-2; D is unresolved. Germline CDR1 and CDR2: SGHRS and YFSETQ. V was trimmed by 5 bases and J by 4 bases, leaving 9 bases between them. The CDR3 is 12 amino acids. As DNA, the CDR3 is TGCGCCAGCAGTACCGAGCCCTATGGCTACACCTTC. Encoded protein: CASSTEPYGYTF.